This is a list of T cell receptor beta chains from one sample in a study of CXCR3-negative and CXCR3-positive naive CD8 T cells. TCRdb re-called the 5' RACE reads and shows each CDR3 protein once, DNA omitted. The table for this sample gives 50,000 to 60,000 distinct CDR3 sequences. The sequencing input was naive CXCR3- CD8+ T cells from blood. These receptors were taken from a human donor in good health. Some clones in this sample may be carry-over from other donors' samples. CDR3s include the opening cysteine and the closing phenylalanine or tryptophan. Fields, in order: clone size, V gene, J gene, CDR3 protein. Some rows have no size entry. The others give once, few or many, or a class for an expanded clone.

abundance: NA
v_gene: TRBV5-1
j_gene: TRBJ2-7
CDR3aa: CASSAGGEEQYF

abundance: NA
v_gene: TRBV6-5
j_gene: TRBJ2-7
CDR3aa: CASSYAHSYEQYF

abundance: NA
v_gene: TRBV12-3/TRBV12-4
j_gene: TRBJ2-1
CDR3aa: CASSLLGHQNEQFF

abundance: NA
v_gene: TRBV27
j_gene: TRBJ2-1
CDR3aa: CASSPGTGRYNEQFF

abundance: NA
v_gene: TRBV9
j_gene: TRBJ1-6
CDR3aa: CASSVASSALNSPLHF

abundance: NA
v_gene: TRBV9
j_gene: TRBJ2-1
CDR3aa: CASSTSYNEQFF

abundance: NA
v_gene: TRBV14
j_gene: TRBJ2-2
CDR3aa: CASSQDGGPLSGELFF

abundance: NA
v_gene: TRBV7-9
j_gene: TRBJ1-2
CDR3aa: CASSSPGYSNYGYTF

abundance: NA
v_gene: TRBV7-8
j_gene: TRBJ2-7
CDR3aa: CASSFKEDYEQYF

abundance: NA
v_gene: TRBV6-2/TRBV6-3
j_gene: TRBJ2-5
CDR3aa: CASSYESGLGVETQYF

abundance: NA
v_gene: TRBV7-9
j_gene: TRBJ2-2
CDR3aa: CASSLVYRDRGTGELFF

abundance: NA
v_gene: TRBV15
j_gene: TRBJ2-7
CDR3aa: CATISSGWQGGEQYF

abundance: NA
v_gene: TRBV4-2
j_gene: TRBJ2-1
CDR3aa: CASSPTVAGYNEQFF

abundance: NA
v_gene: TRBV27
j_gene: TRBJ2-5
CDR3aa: CASSLLPQETQYF

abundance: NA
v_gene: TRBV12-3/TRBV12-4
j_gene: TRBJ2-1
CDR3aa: CASSPRVSSLRNEQFF

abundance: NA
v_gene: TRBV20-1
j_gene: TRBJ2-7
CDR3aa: CSARQEGYHEQYF

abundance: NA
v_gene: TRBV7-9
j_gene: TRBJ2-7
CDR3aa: CASSPNLRAYEQYF

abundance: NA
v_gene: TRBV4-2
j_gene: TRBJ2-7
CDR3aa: CASSQEPGLSYEQYF

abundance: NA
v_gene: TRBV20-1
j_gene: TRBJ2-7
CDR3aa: CSARNPRALQGYEQYF

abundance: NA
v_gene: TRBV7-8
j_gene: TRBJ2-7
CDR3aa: CASSLERQTWVYEQYF

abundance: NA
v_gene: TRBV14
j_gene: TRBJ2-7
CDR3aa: CASSQEWGWEQYF

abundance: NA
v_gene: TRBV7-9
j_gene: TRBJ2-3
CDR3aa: CASSSVSIRDTSTDTQYF

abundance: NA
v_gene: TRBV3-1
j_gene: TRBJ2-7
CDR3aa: CASSPGRTGDYEQYF

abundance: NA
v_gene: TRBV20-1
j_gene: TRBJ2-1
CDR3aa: CSARDFQSGDEQFF

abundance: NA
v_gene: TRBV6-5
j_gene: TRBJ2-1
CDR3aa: CASSYGGGAYNEQFF

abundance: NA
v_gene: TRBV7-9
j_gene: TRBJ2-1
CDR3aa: CASSLQGSSYNEQFF

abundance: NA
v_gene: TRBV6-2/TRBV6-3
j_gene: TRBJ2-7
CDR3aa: CASSYPGQAYEQYF

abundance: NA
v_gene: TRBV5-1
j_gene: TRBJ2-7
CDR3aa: CASSLKGRGPYEQYF

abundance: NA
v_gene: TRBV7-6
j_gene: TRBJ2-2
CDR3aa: CASSSPGGYTGELFF

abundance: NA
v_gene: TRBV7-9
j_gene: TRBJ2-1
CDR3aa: CAGSDSRGGRANEQFF

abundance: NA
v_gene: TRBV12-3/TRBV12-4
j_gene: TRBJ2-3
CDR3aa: CASSFYWDGGNTDTQYF

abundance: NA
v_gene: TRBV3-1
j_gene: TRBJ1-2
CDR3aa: CASTSAGTGGGYTF

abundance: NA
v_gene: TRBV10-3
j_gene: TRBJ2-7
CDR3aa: CAIRDGASYEQYF

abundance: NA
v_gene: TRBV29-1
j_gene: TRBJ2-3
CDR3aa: CSVEGGLAGADTQYF

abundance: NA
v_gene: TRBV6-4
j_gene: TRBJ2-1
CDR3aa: CASSYSGGVYNEQFF

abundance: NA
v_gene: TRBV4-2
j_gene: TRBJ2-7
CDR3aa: CASSQELAPEQYF

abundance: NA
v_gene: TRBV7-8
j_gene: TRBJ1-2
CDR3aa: CASSPDSPYGYTF

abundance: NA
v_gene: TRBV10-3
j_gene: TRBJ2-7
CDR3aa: CAISSRLAGDLEQYF

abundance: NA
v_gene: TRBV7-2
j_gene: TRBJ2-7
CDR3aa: CASSLALSPYEQYF

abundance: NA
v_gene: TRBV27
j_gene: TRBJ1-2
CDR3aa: CARTGTGTIYGYTF

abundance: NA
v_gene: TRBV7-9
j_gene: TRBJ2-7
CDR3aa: CASSLRQGVYEQYF

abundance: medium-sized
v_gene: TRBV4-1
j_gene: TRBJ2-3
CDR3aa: CASTPTGGARGYADTQYF

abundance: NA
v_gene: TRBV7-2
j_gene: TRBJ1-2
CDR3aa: CASSLDPGFRGYTF

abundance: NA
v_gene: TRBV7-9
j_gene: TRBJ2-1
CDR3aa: CASSDRDRTYNEQFF

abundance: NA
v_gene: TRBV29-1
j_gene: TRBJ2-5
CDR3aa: CSLYTGGGETQYF

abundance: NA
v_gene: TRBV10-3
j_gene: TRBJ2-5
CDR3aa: CAISVGAGETQYF

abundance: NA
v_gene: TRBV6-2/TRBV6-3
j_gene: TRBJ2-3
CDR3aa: CASRRTSGGSDTQYF

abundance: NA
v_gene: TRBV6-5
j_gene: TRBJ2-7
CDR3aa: CASSQIIGSSYEQYF

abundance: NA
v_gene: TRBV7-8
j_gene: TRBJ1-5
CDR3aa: CASSLADSSNQPQHF

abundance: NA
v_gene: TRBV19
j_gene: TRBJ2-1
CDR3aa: CASWSTGGFNEQFF

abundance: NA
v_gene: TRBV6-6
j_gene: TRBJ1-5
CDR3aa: CASSYSRTLNQPQHF

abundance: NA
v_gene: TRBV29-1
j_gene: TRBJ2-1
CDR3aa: CSVVYSDRGVGIEQFF

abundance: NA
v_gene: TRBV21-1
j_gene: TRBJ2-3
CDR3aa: CASSTRLAGVKDTQYF